This T cell receptor beta chain originates from a study of cytomegalovirus exposure and HLA in healthy donors. Study summary: In a previous analysis, 117 million unique TCR beta sequences were found from 150 million to 200 million T cells. Findings and limits, study-wide: In a later analysis, CMV-associated beta chains were mostly HLA-associated, it appeared.

This CDR3 contains 16 residues. CDR1 is SGHNT and CDR2 is YENEEA in the germline V gene. With V trimmed by 6 bases and J by 6 bases, 8 bases remained unmatched. The PCR was carried out with 60 Vbeta primers and 13 Jbeta primers. Produced via immunoSEQ multiplex PCR; TCRdb's table is partial and in-frame only. The sample has around 130,000 clones, around 8.5% seen once. About this clone itself: Its cognate antigen is unknown.

The source material was PBMCs. V and J are TRBV11-3 and TRBJ2-3, with 14 bases that match TRBD2. The receptor's source is a man between 35 and 55 years old in good health and CMV-seronegative. This CDR3 reads CASSSRLAGGTDTQYF. The CDR3 bases are TGTGCCAGCAGTTCCCGACTAGCGGGGGGGACCGATACGCAGTATTTT. The entire variable domain, with the rest obtained from reference TRBV11-3 and TRBJ2-3, is as follows: EAGVVQSPRYKIIEKKQPVAFWCNPISGHNTLYWYLQNLGQGPELLIRYENEEAVDDSQLPKDRFSAERLKGVDSTLKIQPAELGDSAVYLCASSSRLAGGTDTQYFGPGTRLTVL.